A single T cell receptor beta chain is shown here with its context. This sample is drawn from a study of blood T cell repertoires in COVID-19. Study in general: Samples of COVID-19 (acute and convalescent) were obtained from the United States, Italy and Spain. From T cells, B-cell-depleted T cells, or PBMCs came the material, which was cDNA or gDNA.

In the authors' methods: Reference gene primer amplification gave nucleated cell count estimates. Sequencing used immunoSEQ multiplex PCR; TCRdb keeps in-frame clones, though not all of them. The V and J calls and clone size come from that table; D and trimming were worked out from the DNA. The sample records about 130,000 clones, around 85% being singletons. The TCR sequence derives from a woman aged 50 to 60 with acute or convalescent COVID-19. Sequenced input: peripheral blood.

CDR3 coding DNA: TGTGCCACCAGTGACCTGACAGGGGTTAACACCGGGGAGCTGTTTTTT. Translating it yields CATSDLTGVNTGELFF. V is TRBV24-1 and J is TRBJ2-2; 8 nucleotides align to TRBD1. CDR1 and CDR2 (germline): KGHDR, SFDVKD. The CDR3 totals 16 residues. With 4 bases clipped from V and 2 bases from J, the junction kept 5 bases outside the gene matches.